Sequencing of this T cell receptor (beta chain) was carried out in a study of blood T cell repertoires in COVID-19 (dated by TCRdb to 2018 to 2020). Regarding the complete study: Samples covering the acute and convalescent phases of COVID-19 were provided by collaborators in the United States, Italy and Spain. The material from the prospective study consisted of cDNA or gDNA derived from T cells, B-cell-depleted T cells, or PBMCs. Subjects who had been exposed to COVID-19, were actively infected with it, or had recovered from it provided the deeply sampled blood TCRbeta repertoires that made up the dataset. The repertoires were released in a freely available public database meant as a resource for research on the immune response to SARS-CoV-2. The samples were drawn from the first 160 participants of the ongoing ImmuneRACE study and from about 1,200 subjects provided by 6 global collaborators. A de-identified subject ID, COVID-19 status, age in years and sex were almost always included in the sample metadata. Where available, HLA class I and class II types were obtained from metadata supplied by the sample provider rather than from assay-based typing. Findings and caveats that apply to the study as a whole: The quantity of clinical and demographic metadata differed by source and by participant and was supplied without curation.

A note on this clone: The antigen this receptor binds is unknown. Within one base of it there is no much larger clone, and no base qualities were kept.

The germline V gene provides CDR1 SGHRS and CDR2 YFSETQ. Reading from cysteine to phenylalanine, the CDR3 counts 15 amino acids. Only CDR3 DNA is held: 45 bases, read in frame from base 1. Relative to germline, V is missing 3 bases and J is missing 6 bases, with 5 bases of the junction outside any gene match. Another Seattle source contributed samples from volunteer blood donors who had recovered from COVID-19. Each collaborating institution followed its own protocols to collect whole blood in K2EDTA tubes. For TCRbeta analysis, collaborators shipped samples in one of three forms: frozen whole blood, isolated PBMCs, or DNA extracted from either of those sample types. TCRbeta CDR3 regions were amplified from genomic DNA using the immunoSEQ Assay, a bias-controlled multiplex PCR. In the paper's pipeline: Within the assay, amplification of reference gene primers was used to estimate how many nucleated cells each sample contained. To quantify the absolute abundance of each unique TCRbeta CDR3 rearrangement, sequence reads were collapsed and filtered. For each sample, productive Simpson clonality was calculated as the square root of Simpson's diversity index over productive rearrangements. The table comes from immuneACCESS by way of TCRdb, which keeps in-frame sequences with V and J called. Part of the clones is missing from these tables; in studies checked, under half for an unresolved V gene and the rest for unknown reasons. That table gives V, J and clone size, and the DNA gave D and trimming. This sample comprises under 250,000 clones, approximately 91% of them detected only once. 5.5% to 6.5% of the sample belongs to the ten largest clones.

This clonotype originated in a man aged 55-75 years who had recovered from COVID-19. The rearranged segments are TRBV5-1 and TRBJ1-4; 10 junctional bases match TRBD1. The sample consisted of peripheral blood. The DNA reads TGCGCCAGCAGCTCCGCCGGGACAGGGGATGAAAAACTGTTTTTT. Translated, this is CASSSAGTGDEKLFF.